A single sample is the source of the 6 T cell receptor beta chains below, sequenced in a study of early T cells in non-severe SARS-CoV-2 infection (dated by TCRdb to the early 2020s). The library relied on 5' RACE. Instrument used: NextSeq 500. TCRdb cleaned the public reads at Q25 with fastp, built clones with MiXCR and kept in-frame beta chains. Every entry covers one CDR3 protein and lists the most common genes and DNA from its rows. The sample table shows about 25,000 distinct CDR3 sequences, and 4.8% are seen once. About 7% of the sample belongs to the ten largest clones. The sequencing input was whole blood. These receptors came from an adult who was a healthcare worker with PCR-confirmed SARS-CoV-2 infection or an uninfected control (not recorded which).

This clonotype has a count of ten or more. V gene TRBV12-3 or TRBV12-4 combines with J gene TRBJ1-6; the D gene is possibly TRBD1 (5 bases). The CDR3 extends over 15 amino acids. V was cut by 7 bases and J by 4 bases, with 14 bases left in between. CDR3 nucleotides: TGTGCCAGCACTTTCGGGGAGGGGTATAATTCACCCCTCCACTTT. This gives the protein CASTFGEGYNSPLHF.

CDR3 coding DNA: TGTGCCAGCATCATGGTAGGGGACATGGCTGAAGCTTTCTTT. Translated, it gives CASIMVGDMAEAFF. V is TRBV5-5 and J is TRBJ1-1; D is perhaps TRBD1 (6 bases). With 6 bases removed from V and 6 bases from J, the gap between germline ends came to 18 bases. Germline loops: CDR1 SGHKS, CDR2 YYEKEE (reference sequence). This CDR3 contains 14 residues.

The table lists this clonotype with many counts. The chain combines TRBV12-3 or TRBV12-4 with TRBJ2-7, with a weak D call TRBD1 (6 bases). The CDR3 has 15 residues. V was cut by 5 bases and J by 0 bases, with 14 bases left in between. The CDR3 nucleotides read TGTGCCAGCAGTCCCGGGACATTCACCTCCTACGAGCAGTACTTC. This sequence encodes CASSPGTFTSYEQYF.

Of note for this clonotype: This may arise from a read error, as a much more abundant clone is one base away. The V gene is TRBV5-1, the J gene TRBJ2-1; no firm D call. Germline CDR1 is SGHRS and CDR2 is YFSETQ. This CDR3 has 13 residues. CDR3 in DNA: TGCGCCAGCAGCTTGGAGTGGGCGCAGCAGATTAACTTC. Translated: CASSLEWAQQINF.

This clonotype was recorded at least ten times. The chain employs TRBV9 and TRBJ1-3, with D possibly TRBD1 on 6 matching bases. CDR1 is SGDLS and CDR2 is YYNGEE in the germline V gene. The V and J ends lost 3 bases and 0 bases respectively, with 13 bases between them. The CDR3 is made up of 16 amino acids. The CDR3 here is CASSALQGGSGNTIYF. The CDR3 DNA is TGTGCCAGCAGCGCGCTACAGGGAGGCTCTGGAAACACCATATATTTT.

This clonotype was picked up many times. V usage is TRBV9 and J usage is TRBJ2-7; D ambiguous. From germline, CDR1 is SGDLS and CDR2 YYNGEE. The CDR3 runs to 15 residues. V was trimmed by 1 base and J by 6 bases, leaving 17 bases between them. The CDR3 here is CASSVTHASEGEQYF. CDR3 nucleotides: TGTGCCAGCAGCGTAACTCACGCCTCTGAAGGCGAGCAGTACTTC.